This is a list of T cell receptor beta chains from one sample in a study of blood T cell repertoires in COVID-19. Sequencing used immunoSEQ multiplex PCR; TCRdb keeps in-frame clones, though not all of them. This table holds tens of thousands of clones, 76% found once. Sequenced: peripheral blood. The source of these receptors is a man in his 70s with acute or convalescent COVID-19. The CDR3 runs from the conserved cysteine through the conserved F or W. Fields, in order: D gene, V gene, J gene, clone size, CDR3 length, CDR3 protein, CDR3 DNA. The D gene is left open where the match is weak. Clone size, where shown, is once, few, many, or a class for clones that have expanded.

TRBD1	TRBV7-9	TRBJ1-3	-	18	CASSSGTGPTSSGNTIYF	TGTGCCAGCAGCTCAGGGACAGGTCCAACTTCATCTGGAAACACCATATATTTT
-	TRBV24-1	TRBJ2-5	once	13	CATSDGGAETQYF	TGTGCCACCAGTGACGGGGGAGCAGAGACCCAGTACTTC
-	TRBV12-3/TRBV12-4	TRBJ1-2	-	13	CASIRGGMQSYTF	TGTGCCAGCATTAGGGGAGGGATGCAGAGCTACACCTTC
-	TRBV7-9	TRBJ2-1	many	16	CASSLGGHSSYNEQFF	TGTGCCAGCAGCTTAGGGGGACATAGCTCCTACAATGAGCAGTTCTTC
-	TRBV21-1	TRBJ1-1	-	15	CASSKVWTLNTEAFF	TGTGCCAGCAGCAAAGTGTGGACATTGAACACTGAAGCTTTCTTT
TRBD1	TRBV18	TRBJ1-1	-	14	CASSPPQGGAEAFF	TGTGCCAGCTCACCACCCCAGGGGGGTGCTGAAGCTTTCTTT
TRBD1	TRBV27	TRBJ1-1	few	16	CASSSRGTGANTEAFF	TGTGCCAGCAGTAGCCGCGGGACAGGGGCGAACACTGAAGCTTTCTTT
TRBD1	TRBV5-6	TRBJ1-5	-	15	CASSLVRDRNQPQHF	TGTGCCAGCAGCTTGGTTCGGGACAGGAATCAGCCCCAGCATTTT
TRBD1	TRBV27	TRBJ1-2	-	14	CASSPLRTGSGYTF	TGTGCCAGCAGTCCTCTTCGGACAGGCTCTGGCTACACCTTC
-	TRBV28	TRBJ1-5	-	16	CASSLLTGGGNQPQHF	TGTGCCAGCAGTTTACTAACCGGGGGTGGCAATCAGCCCCAGCATTTT
TRBD1	TRBV2	TRBJ2-1	-	13	CATSTGEDNEQFF	TGTGCCACTTCGACAGGGGAGGACAATGAGCAGTTCTTC
-	TRBV28	TRBJ1-2	-	14	CASSLSSANYGYTF	TGTGCCAGCAGTTTAAGTAGCGCTAACTATGGCTACACCTTC
-	TRBV6-2/TRBV6-3	TRBJ2-5	-	12	CASSYPSMAQYF	TGTGCCAGCAGTTACCCTAGCATGGCCCAGTACTTC
TRBD2	TRBV7-9	TRBJ2-3	-	16	CASSLTTSGREDTQYF	TGTGCCAGCAGCTTAACTACTAGCGGGAGGGAAGATACGCAGTATTTT
-	TRBV12-3/TRBV12-4	TRBJ2-5	once	13	CASSRTAQETQYF	TGTGCCAGCAGTCGGACAGCACAAGAGACCCAGTACTTC
TRBD2	TRBV27	TRBJ2-7	-	14	CASSYGGRAHEQYF	TGTGCCAGCAGTTATGGCGGGAGGGCCCACGAGCAGTACTTC
-	TRBV7-9	TRBJ1-1	-	15	CASSPRRTVDTEAFF	TGTGCCAGCAGCCCCAGGAGGACAGTAGACACTGAAGCTTTCTTT
-	TRBV6-5	TRBJ1-1	few	14	CASSWGGVSTEAFF	TGTGCCAGCAGCTGGGGGGGCGTTAGCACTGAAGCTTTCTTT
-	TRBV28	TRBJ2-5	-	15	CASSSPKGRQETQYF	TGTGCCAGCAGCTCCCCCAAGGGGCGGCAAGAGACCCAGTACTTC
-	TRBV7-6	TRBJ1-1	-	16	CASSLGTTVENTEAFF	TGTGCCAGCAGCTTAGGGACGACAGTGGAGAACACTGAAGCTTTCTTT
TRBD1	TRBV9	TRBJ2-1	-	15	CASSPRQGTGNEQFF	TGTGCCAGCAGCCCTCGACAGGGGACGGGCAATGAGCAGTTCTTC
TRBD1	TRBV12-3/TRBV12-4	TRBJ1-2	-	13	CASSPTGGYGYTF	TGTGCCAGCAGCCCGACAGGGGGCTATGGCTACACCTTC
TRBD1	TRBV10-3	TRBJ1-1	-	13	CAISVTGGTEAFF	TGTGCCATCAGTGTTACAGGGGGCACTGAAGCTTTCTTT